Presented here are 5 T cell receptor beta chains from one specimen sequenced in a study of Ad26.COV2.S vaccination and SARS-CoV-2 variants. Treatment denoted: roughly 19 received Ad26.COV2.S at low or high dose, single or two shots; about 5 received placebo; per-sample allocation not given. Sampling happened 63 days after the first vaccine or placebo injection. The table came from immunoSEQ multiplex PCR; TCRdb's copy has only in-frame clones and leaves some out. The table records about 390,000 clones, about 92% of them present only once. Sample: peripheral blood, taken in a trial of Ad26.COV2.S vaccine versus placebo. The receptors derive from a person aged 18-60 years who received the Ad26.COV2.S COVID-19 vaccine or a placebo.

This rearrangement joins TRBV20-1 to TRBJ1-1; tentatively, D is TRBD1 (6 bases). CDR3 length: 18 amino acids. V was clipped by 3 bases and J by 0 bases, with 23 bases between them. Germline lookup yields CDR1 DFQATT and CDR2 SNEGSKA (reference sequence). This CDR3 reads CSASKFFGLDSLNTEAFF. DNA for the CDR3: TGCAGTGCTAGTAAATTTTTCGGGCTGGACAGTCTGAACACTGAAGCTTTCTTT.

The CDR3 nucleotides read TGTGCCACCAGTGATTCGATCGGGGGGAACACAGATACGCAGTATTTT. Translation gives CATSDSIGGNTDTQYF. The rearrangement links TRBV24-1 to TRBJ2-3; 7 bases are a match to TRBD2. The V and J ends lost 2 bases and 2 bases, in that order; junction bases with no gene match: 6. The CDR3 has 16 amino acids. Germline V CDR1 and CDR2: KGHDR, SFDVKD.

CDR3: CATSRRLNTEAFF. The DNA for the CDR3 is TGTGCCACCTCTCGTCGGCTGAACACTGAAGCTTTCTTT. This chain joins TRBV2 and TRBJ1-1; no reliable D call. The V gene lost 10 bases and the J gene lost 0 bases, with 12 bases spanning the gap. Germline lookup yields CDR1 SNHLY and CDR2 FYNNEI. The CDR3 is 13 amino acids.

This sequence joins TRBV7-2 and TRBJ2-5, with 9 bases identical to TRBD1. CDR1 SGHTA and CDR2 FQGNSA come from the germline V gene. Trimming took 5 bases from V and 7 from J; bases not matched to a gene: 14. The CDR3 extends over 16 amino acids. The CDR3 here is CASSPAGTGPGGTQYF. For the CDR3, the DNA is TGTGCCAGCAGCCCTGCCGGGACAGGGCCTGGGGGGACCCAGTACTTC.

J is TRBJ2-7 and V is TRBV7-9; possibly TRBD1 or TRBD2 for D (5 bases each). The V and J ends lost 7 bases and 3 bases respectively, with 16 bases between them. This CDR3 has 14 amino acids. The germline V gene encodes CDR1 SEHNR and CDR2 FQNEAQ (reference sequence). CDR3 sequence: CASTRGGSDYEQYF. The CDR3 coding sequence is TGTGCCAGCACCCGTGGGGGTTCAGACTACGAGCAGTACTTC. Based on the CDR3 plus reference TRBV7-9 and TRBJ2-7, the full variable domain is DTGVSQNPRHKITKRGQNVTFRCDPISEHNRLYWYRQTLGQGPEFLTYFQNEAQLEKSRLLSDRFSAERPKGSFSTLEIQRTEQGDSAMYLCASTRGGSDYEQYFGPGTRLTVT.